This TCR beta chain was captured by sequencing in a study of blood T cell repertoires in COVID-19. Study-level information: Either two negative PCRs, clearance, or symptom resolution qualified Cohort 3 donors as recovered. Spain, Italy and the United States supplied samples that represented acute and convalescent COVID-19.

This CDR3 is 17 amino acids long. The germline V gene has CDR1 LNHDA and CDR2 SQIVND (reference sequence). The ends were cut back, 11 bases at V and 0 bases at J, with 26 bases in the middle. Using immunoSEQ multiplex PCR, the repertoire was profiled, and TCRdb retains in-frame clones only, with some absent. The sample carries roughly 200,000 clones, roughly nine tenths recorded once. The rearrangement links TRBV19 to TRBJ2-7; the D gene is possibly TRBD2 (6 bases). Sequencing was done on a sample of PBMCs or T cells enriched from blood (not recorded which). The clonotype was recovered from a woman between 50 and 59 years old in a cohort exposed to, infected with or recovered from COVID-19 (not recorded which). Written as DNA, the CDR3 is TGTGCCCCCGGGGGTGATATGAAACGAAGGAGCTCCTACGAGCAGTACTTC. Amino acids: CAPGGDMKRRSSYEQYF.